The sequence of this TCR beta chain was determined in a study of blood T cell repertoires in COVID-19. Whole-study context: Acute and convalescent COVID-19 specimens originated in the United States, Italy and Spain. In each case, the material was cDNA or gDNA derived from T cells, B-cell-depleted T cells, or PBMCs.

Measured with immunoSEQ multiplex PCR; TCRdb has only the in-frame clones, and not every one. This sample has about 190,000 clones; approximately 79% occur once, and the top ten carry about an eighth. Trimming cost V 4 bases and J 1 base, with 8 bases left between them. This CDR3 region has 15 residues. Germline V gene data show CDR1 as MDHEN and CDR2 as SYDVKM. The TCR was taken from a woman between 50 and 59 years old with acute or convalescent COVID-19. The sample consisted of peripheral blood. The chain recombines TRBV28 with TRBJ2-6; D may be TRBD1 (5 bases). CDR3 DNA sequence: TGTGCCAGCAGTTCCCCAGGGTCTGGGGCCAACGTCCTGACTTTC. It translates to CASSSPGSGANVLTF.